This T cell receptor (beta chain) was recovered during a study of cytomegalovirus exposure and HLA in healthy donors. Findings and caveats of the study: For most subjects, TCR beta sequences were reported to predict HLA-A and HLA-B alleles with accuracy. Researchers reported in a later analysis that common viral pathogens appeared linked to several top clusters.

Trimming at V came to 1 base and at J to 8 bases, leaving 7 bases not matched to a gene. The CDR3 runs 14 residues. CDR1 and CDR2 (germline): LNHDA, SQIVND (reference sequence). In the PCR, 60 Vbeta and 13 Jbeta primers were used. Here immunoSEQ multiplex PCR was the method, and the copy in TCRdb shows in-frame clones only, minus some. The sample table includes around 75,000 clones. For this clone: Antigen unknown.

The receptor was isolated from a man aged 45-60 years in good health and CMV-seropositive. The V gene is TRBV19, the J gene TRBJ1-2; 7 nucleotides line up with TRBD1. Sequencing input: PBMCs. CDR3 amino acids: CASSIVTGTIGYTF. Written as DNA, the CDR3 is TGTGCCAGTAGTATAGTGACAGGGACGATCGGCTACACCTTC.